This entry describes one T cell receptor beta chain. This CDR3 has 15 amino acids. Germline values: CDR1 MGHRA, CDR2 YSYEKL. Losses at the gene ends were 4 bases for V and 5 bases for J; bases not matched to a gene: 4. The sample is drawn from a study of blood T cell repertoires in COVID-19. Per the study methods: Scientists estimated how many nucleated cells there were by amplifying reference gene primers. Only in-frame clones appear in the TCRdb table, and some are missing; sequencing was by immunoSEQ multiplex PCR. V and J calls and clone size are copied from that table; D and trimming were computed from the DNA. The sample records tens of thousands of clones, about four fifths being singletons.

The chain is built from TRBV4-1 and TRBJ2-2; the match to TRBD1 covers 10 bases. The material sequenced was peripheral blood. This receptor was obtained from a human donor in a cohort sampled during active COVID-19. DNA for the CDR3: TGCGCCAGCAGCCTGGGGACAGGGGAAACCGGGGAGCTGTTTTTT. This encodes CASSLGTGETGELFF.